The 24 T cell receptor beta chains listed next were all sequenced from one sample in a study of T cell changes during pregnancy in multiple sclerosis. TCRdb keeps only in-frame clones here, not all; method: immunoSEQ multiplex PCR. This table has fewer than 80,000 clones, approximately 92% appearing once. The material was peripheral blood, obtained in the third trimester of pregnancy. The receptor source for this set is a female donor in good health, enrolled as a control in a pregnancy study.

J is TRBJ1-6 and V is TRBV29-1; 8 nucleotides line up with TRBD1. This CDR3 is built from 14 residues. The J segment lost 11 bases and the V segment lost 6 bases, leaving 12 bases of the junction unmatched. Per the germline V gene, CDR1 is SQVTM and CDR2 is ANQGSEA. The DNA of the CDR3 is TGCAGCGTCGGGACAGGAAGCCAGGAAACACCCCTCCACTTT. This translates into CSVGTGSQETPLHF.

V and J are TRBV27 and TRBJ2-1, with D perhaps TRBD2 (5 bases). The CDR3 loop spans 14 amino acids. Deletions cut 4 bases from V and 6 bases from J, with 13 bases between. CDR1 and CDR2 from the germline V gene are MNHEY and SMNVEV (reference sequence). CDR3 residues: CASSYGGASNEQFF. DNA of the CDR3: TGTGCCAGCAGTTATGGAGGTGCGAGCAATGAGCAGTTCTTC.

V is TRBV6-1 and J is TRBJ2-7; 11 bases agree with TRBD1. Looked up from germline, CDR1 is MNHNS and CDR2 is SASEGT. After removal of 4 bases from V and 2 bases from J, the junction contained 7 bases not matched to a gene. The length of the CDR3 is 16 residues. In DNA, the CDR3 is TGTGCCAGCAGTGGCCTCCGGACAGGGGGCCCCTACGAGCAGTACTTC. It encodes CASSGLRTGGPYEQYF.

This rearrangement joins TRBV29-1 to TRBJ1-1; D may be TRBD1 (5 bases). From germline, CDR1 is SQVTM and CDR2 ANQGSEA. Trimming stripped 2 bases from V and 1 base from J, with 8 bases between. The CDR3 spans 13 residues. This CDR3 reads CSVEWQGNTEAFF. CDR3 nucleotide sequence: TGCAGCGTTGAATGGCAGGGGAACACTGAAGCTTTCTTT.

Here the CDR3 reads CAWSLQETNEKLFF. DNA for the CDR3: TGTGCCTGGAGTCTACAGGAGACTAATGAAAAACTGTTTTTT. The rearrangement links TRBV30 to TRBJ1-4, with D perhaps matching TRBD1 (5 bases). Deletions cut 2 bases from V and 2 bases from J, with 9 bases between. This CDR3 contains 14 residues. CDR1 is GTSNPN and CDR2 is SVGIG in the germline V gene (reference sequence).

This sequence joins TRBV29-1 and TRBJ1-2; 9 bases map to TRBD1. The ends lost 5 bases at V and 8 bases at J; junction bases unmatched: 6. CDR1 is SQVTM, CDR2 ANQGSEA, per germline. CDR3 length: 12 residues. CDR3 nucleotide sequence: TGCAGCGTTCCAACAGGGGGCGCAGGCTACACCTTC. Its protein is CSVPTGGAGYTF. The full variable domain, with the rest looked up from reference TRBV29-1 and TRBJ1-2, is SAVISQKPSRDICQRGTSLTIQCQVDSQVTMMFWYRQQPGQSLTLIATANQGSEATYESGFVIDKFPISRPNLTFSTLTVSNMSPEDSSIYLCSVPTGGAGYTFGSGTRLTVV.

J is TRBJ2-7 and V is TRBV5-4, with TRBD2 as a possible D gene (6 bases). Germline loops: CDR1 SGHNT, CDR2 YYREEE (reference sequence). The V end was cut by 1 base, the J end by 0 bases, with 11 bases between. The CDR3 is made up of 15 amino acids. CDR3 coding DNA: TGTGCCAGCAGCTTGAAGGGACTTGGCTCCTACGAGCAGTACTTC. It encodes CASSLKGLGSYEQYF.

The rearrangement uses TRBV7-9 and TRBJ2-5; D is perhaps TRBD1 (6 bases). Germline loops: CDR1 SEHNR, CDR2 FQNEAQ (reference sequence). The CDR3 loop spans 14 amino acids. The V end was cut by 3 bases, the J end by 5 bases, with 13 bases between. The CDR3 spells CASSLRAGEETQYF. CDR3 nucleotide sequence: TGTGCCAGCAGCTTGAGGGCAGGGGAGGAGACCCAGTACTTC.

CDR3 protein: CASSLGPGGHPDTQYF. CDR3 DNA: TGTGCCAGCAGCTTAGGGCCGGGAGGGCACCCAGATACGCAGTATTTT. The chain combines TRBV7-2 with TRBJ2-3, with TRBD2 identical over 8 bases. The V segment lost 1 base and the J segment 4 bases; nucleotides outside the gene matches: 7. This CDR3 has 16 residues. Per the germline V gene, CDR1 is SGHTA and CDR2 is FQGNSA.

This sequence joins TRBV19 and TRBJ1-1; 11 nucleotides agree with TRBD1. This CDR3 has 13 residues. V trimming: 4 bases; J trimming: 10 bases; junction bases outside the gene matches: 5. CDR1 is LNHDA, CDR2 SQIVND, per germline (reference sequence). The DNA of the CDR3 is TGTGCCAGTAGTACGACGGGACAGGGGGGAGCTTTCTTT. Translation: CASSTTGQGGAFF. The variable domain in full, completed from reference TRBV19 and TRBJ1-1, reads DGGITQSPKYLFRKEGQNVTLSCEQNLNHDAMYWYRQDPGQGLRLIYYSQIVNDFQKGDIAEGYSVSREKKESFPLTVTSAQKNPTAFYLCASSTTGQGGAFFGQGTRLTVV.

CDR3 sequence: CASSRRPGDYEQYF. CDR3 bases: TGTGCCAGCAGCCGAAGGCCGGGAGACTACGAGCAGTACTTC. This rearrangement joins TRBV27 to TRBJ2-7; D is possibly TRBD2 (6 bases). Deletions cut 6 bases from V and 3 bases from J, with 15 bases between. CDR3 length: 14 amino acids. Germline V lookup: CDR1 MNHEY, CDR2 SMNVEV (reference sequence).

The chain links TRBV7-2 to TRBJ2-7, with D perhaps matching TRBD1 (6 bases). The V gene lost 5 bases and the J gene lost 2 bases, with 13 bases spanning the gap. Germline values: CDR1 SGHTA, CDR2 FQGNSA. The CDR3 totals 14 residues. In DNA, the CDR3 is TGTGCCAGCAGCCGTTTCGGACAGCCCTACGAGCAGTACTTC. This gives the protein CASSRFGQPYEQYF.

The chain joins TRBV9 to TRBJ2-5, with 8 positions matching TRBD2. The germline gives CDR1 SGDLS, CDR2 YYNGEE. CDR3 length: 15 residues. V gave up 3 bases and J gave up 2 bases; unmatched junction bases: 6. This chain's CDR3 is CASSATSGQQETQYF. The CDR3 DNA sequence: TGTGCCAGCAGCGCAACTAGCGGCCAACAAGAGACCCAGTACTTC. Using reference TRBV9 and TRBJ2-5 for the parts outside the CDR3, the full variable domain is DSGVTQTPKHLITATGQRVTLRCSPRSGDLSVYWYQQSLDQGLQFLIQYYNGEERAKGNILERFSAQQFPDLHSELNLSSLELGDSALYFCASSATSGQQETQYFGPGTRLLVL.

This chain connects TRBV4-2 to TRBJ2-6; D unresolved. V gave up 0 bases and J gave up 0 bases, with 6 bases separating them. Germline CDR1 LGHNA, CDR2 YNFKEQ. The CDR3 length is 16 residues. The CDR3 DNA reads TGTGCCAGCAGCCAAGAAGAGAGCTCTGGGGCCAACGTCCTGACTTTC. Amino acid sequence: CASSQEESSGANVLTF.

The CDR3 is CATRNEGPHEQYF. The DNA of the CDR3 is TGTGCCACCCGTAACGAGGGTCCCCACGAGCAGTACTTC. The chain carries TRBV2 and TRBJ2-7; TRBD2 might be the D (5 bases). The CDR3 runs 13 residues. Germline V gene sequence: CDR1 SNHLY, CDR2 FYNNEI. V was cut by 10 bases and J by 5 bases, with 18 bases left in between.

J is TRBJ2-2 and V is TRBV5-1; TRBD2 matches at 9 bases. Germline CDR1 reads SGHRS; CDR2 reads YFSETQ. The CDR3 loop spans 14 amino acids. The V segment lost 5 bases and the J segment 5 bases; nucleotides outside the gene matches: 4. The CDR3 is CASRPTSGTGELFF. The CDR3 nucleotides are TGCGCCAGCAGACCCACTAGCGGGACCGGGGAGCTGTTTTTT.

The V call is TRBV7-8, the J call TRBJ2-5; D may be TRBD2 (7 bases). The length of the CDR3 is 15 residues. Per the germline V gene, CDR1 is SGHVS and CDR2 is FQNEAQ. V shed 5 bases and J shed 5 bases, with 18 bases lying between them. CDR3 DNA: TGTGCCAGCAGCCCCGAGGGGGAGGGCCGGGAGACCCAGTACTTC. Amino acid sequence: CASSPEGEGRETQYF.

V and J are TRBV18 and TRBJ2-5, with TRBD1 identical over 8 bases. V trimming: 2 bases; J trimming: 5 bases; junction bases outside the gene matches: 7. This CDR3 region has 15 residues. CDR1 KGHSH and CDR2 LQKENI come from the germline V gene. Written as DNA, the CDR3 is TGTGCCAGCTCACCAGGACAGGGTAGGGCTGAGACCCAGTACTTC. Protein product: CASSPGQGRAETQYF. Supplemented by reference TRBV18 and TRBJ2-5, the full variable domain reads NAGVMQNPRHLVRRRGQEARLRCSPMKGHSHVYWYRQLPEEGLKFMVYLQKENIIDESGMPKERFSAEFPKEGPSILRIQQVVRGDSAAYFCASSPGQGRAETQYFGPGTRLLVL.

The chain uses TRBV6-4 and TRBJ2-7; 7 nucleotides match TRBD1. Trimming cost V 6 bases and J 3 bases; bases outside gene matches: 5. Germline V lookup: CDR1 MRHNA, CDR2 SNTAGT. This CDR3 spans 13 amino acids. CDR3 residues: CASSGQAGYEQYF. As DNA, the CDR3 is TGTGCCAGCAGCGGACAGGCCGGCTACGAGCAGTACTTC.

The gene calls are TRBV19 and TRBJ2-2; TRBD2 might be the D (5 bases). The germline V and J ends were trimmed by 0 bases and 5 bases, with 10 bases remaining between them. The CDR3 is 15 residues long. Germline values: CDR1 LNHDA, CDR2 SQIVND (reference sequence). DNA for the CDR3: TGTGCCAGTAGTATAGATCTAAGGGAGACCGGGGAGCTGTTTTTT. Amino acid sequence: CASSIDLRETGELFF.

This chain connects TRBV7-8 to TRBJ2-1; D possibly corresponds to TRBD2 (6 bases). With 1 base removed from V and 4 bases from J, the gap between germline ends came to 17 bases. The CDR3 has 17 amino acids. CDR1 and CDR2 from the germline V gene are SGHVS and FQNEAQ. CDR3 DNA sequence: TGTGCCAGCAGCTTAGTGGGTTTGGGGGGTCTATACAATGAGCAGTTCTTC. Translated, it gives CASSLVGLGGLYNEQFF. Drawing the rest from reference TRBV7-8 and TRBJ2-1, the complete variable domain is GAGVSQSPRYKVAKRGQDVALRCDPISGHVSLFWYQQALGQGPEFLTYFQNEAQLDKSGLPSDRFFAERPEGSVSTLKIQRTQQEDSAVYLCASSLVGLGGLYNEQFFGPGTRLTVL.

This chain joins TRBV7-3 and TRBJ2-1; TRBD1 is a possible D gene (5 bases). CDR1 and CDR2 (germline): SGHTA, FQGTGA. Trimming removed 4 bases at V and 3 bases at J, with 7 bases between. The CDR3 has 13 residues. CDR3 region: CASSSDNYNEQFF. CDR3 coding DNA: TGTGCCAGCAGCTCGGACAACTACAATGAGCAGTTCTTC.

The V gene is TRBV5-1, the J gene TRBJ1-2; a possible D gene is TRBD1 (6 bases). The germline V and J ends were trimmed by 4 bases and 8 bases, with 18 bases remaining between them. The length of the CDR3 is 14 residues. Germline V gene lookup returns CDR1 SGHRS and CDR2 YFSETQ. The CDR3 loop is CASSQPGGARGYTF. CDR3 coding DNA: TGCGCCAGCAGCCAACCTGGGGGGGCGAGAGGCTACACCTTC.

The chain is built from TRBV11-2 and TRBJ1-2; TRBD1 aligns across 8 bases. J gave up 1 base and V 4 bases, and 14 bases lay outside the gene matches. CDR3 length equals 18 residues. Germline V gives CDR1 SGHAT, CDR2 FQNNGV. CDR3 sequence: CASSSLPPGTGLNYGYTF. Here the CDR3 DNA reads TGTGCCAGCAGCTCCCTGCCTCCTGGGACAGGCCTTAACTATGGCTACACCTTC.